This T cell receptor (beta chain) was observed in a study of T cells in Graves' hyperthyroidism and ophthalmopathy. Amplified regions were TCR beta CDR3 sequences from RNA transcripts. TCR CDR3 regions were first amplified by RT-PCR with HTBI primers. MiXCR, applied by TCRdb to the multiplex PCR reads, yields one record per CDR3 protein. The sample carries hundreds of thousands of distinct CDR3 sequences, over 35% recorded once. The hyperthyroidism was newly diagnosed and had lasted under 2 months; the patients were aged 18 to 65. Clinical symptoms, serum thyroxine, TRAb, thyroid ultrasound and orbital computed tomography informed diagnoses. Note on this clonotype: An end of the junction does not agree with germline; a read error may underlie this.

The sequenced sample consisted of blood. This receptor was identified in a man aged 18 to 35 with Graves' hyperthyroidism.

The CDR3 DNA is TGCACCAGCAGCTTGGGACCTTCGAACACTGAAGCTTTCTTT. Translation: CTSSLGPSNTEAFF. The chain joins TRBV5-1 to TRBJ1-1; D may be TRBD1 (5 bases). The CDR3 is 14 residues long. CDR1 and CDR2 (germline): SGHRS, YFSETQ.